This section outlines one TCR beta chain sequence together with its context. What it binds is unknown. The entry originates in a study of T cell responses to AZD1222 COVID-19 vaccine. General study results and limits: Repertoires were sampled only after the peak T cell response. Spike-specific TCR breadth rose after two AZD1222 doses, and depth rose as well. Mostly white British, mostly female donors; authors suggested clonal diversity may be underestimated. Seropositive AZD1222 recipients at baseline numbered only five or six.

TCRdb's copy holds only in-frame clones and misses some; the assay was immunoSEQ multiplex PCR. The sample holds about 120,000 clones, about 90% seen once. The germline V gene encodes CDR1 SGHAT and CDR2 FQNNGV. The CDR3 is made up of 15 amino acids. Trimming took off 4 bases at V and 3 bases at J, with 15 bases between the two ends. This chain connects TRBV11-2 to TRBJ1-1, with TRBD1 as a possible D gene (6 bases). Sample: peripheral blood, taken on day 0 of AZD1222 vaccination. The receptor's source is an adult in good health. CDR3 DNA sequence: TGTGCCAGCAGCTCTCCGACAGGTGGTTACACTGAAGCTTTCTTT. It yields the protein CASSSPTGGYTEAFF.